This TCR beta chain was retrieved from a study of human T cells and chemical hapten exposure. Findings and caveats of the study: Patch test score rose with PT1 expanded TCRs, significant at 8, 16, 32, not 4. The number of TCRs above 1 in 1000 frequency did not change after DPC sensitization.

The time point denotes: patch test 1, 2 weeks after DPC sensitization. Treatment reported: therapeutic diphenylcyclopropenone sensitization with weekly scalp DPC. The starting material, unfractionated whole blood, was used for total RNA extraction. Those who donated were patients with alopecia, 18 to 70 years of age, and suitable for DPC. Unique molecular identifiers were attached to individual cDNA molecules during library preparation. One entry per CDR3 protein results from TCRdb running MiXCR on the RACE reads. The table shows 40,000 to 50,000 distinct CDR3 sequences, with around 3.8% occurring only once. This clonotype was counted many times. Its specificity is not known. Source: whole blood, taken in connection with sensitization to the hapten diphenylcyclopropenone (DPC). This clonotype originated in a man aged 50-59 years with alopecia areata. Some clones in this sample may be carry-over from other donors' samples.

CDR3 DNA: TGTGCCAGCAGCCCGGCGGGACAGTCTAATGAAAAACTGTTTTTT. It encodes CASSPAGQSNEKLFF. This chain uses TRBV28 with TRBJ1-4; 7 bases line up with TRBD1. Per germline, CDR1 MDHEN and CDR2 SYDVKM. Trimming took 6 bases from V and 3 from J; bases not matched to a gene: 7. This CDR3 contains 15 residues.